Below, 20 T cell receptor beta chains from the same sample are listed, as sequenced in a study of T cells after yellow fever vaccination. MiXCR, run by TCRdb on the 5' RACE reads, gives a single entry per CDR3 protein. Of 200,000 to 300,000 distinct CDR3 sequences in the sample, roughly 6.2% were seen once. The source material was CD4+ T cells sorted from PBMCs, sampled on the day of the yellow fever booster vaccination. The source is a man under 40 who received the YFV17D yellow fever vaccine.

Ten or more counts support this clonotype. This sequence joins TRBV3-1 and TRBJ2-7; a possible D gene is TRBD1 (5 bases). Trimming took 4 bases from V and 0 from J, leaving 13 bases between them. CDR3 length: 15 residues. Germline CDR1 LGHDT, CDR2 YNNKEL (reference sequence). The CDR3 protein is CASSLRPDTSYEQYF. The CDR3 DNA reads as TGTGCCAGCAGCCTTAGACCGGACACCTCCTACGAGCAGTACTTC.

The rearrangement joins TRBV29-1 to TRBJ2-5; the D is unclear. Germline V gene data show CDR1 as SQVTM and CDR2 as ANQGSEA. V was shortened by 7 bases and J by 4 bases, with 10 bases between the two germline ends. CDR3 length: 11 residues. The CDR3 DNA reads TGCAGCGCTGACGGGTTAGAGACCCAGTACTTC. This encodes CSADGLETQYF. The full variable domain, its missing parts supplied by reference TRBV29-1 and TRBJ2-5, is SAVISQKPSRDICQRGTSLTIQCQVDSQVTMMFWYRQQPGQSLTLIATANQGSEATYESGFVIDKFPISRPNLTFSTLTVSNMSPEDSSIYLCSADGLETQYFGPGTRLLVL.

This clonotype appeared a few times. This chain links TRBV7-2 with TRBJ1-3; D possibly corresponds to TRBD1 (5 bases). The CDR3 covers 14 residues. Trimming removed 5 bases at V and 4 bases at J, with 12 bases between. Germline CDR1 reads SGHTA; CDR2 reads FQGNSA. CDR3 nucleotides: TGTGCCAGCAGCCCGCAGGGTTTGGGAAACACCATATATTTT. Amino acids: CASSPQGLGNTIYF.

The chain is built from TRBV7-9 and TRBJ1-5; 12 positions agree with TRBD1. Germline V lookup: CDR1 SEHNR, CDR2 FQNEAQ (reference sequence). The CDR3 spans 14 residues. V dropped 5 bases and J dropped 5; count of bases not matched to a gene: 1. The CDR3 sequence: CASSRDRGHQPQHF. CDR3 bases: TGTGCCAGCAGCCGGGACAGGGGGCATCAGCCCCAGCATTTT.

This clonotype was seen more than once but under ten times. The rearrangement uses TRBV4-1 and TRBJ2-5; D is perhaps TRBD1 (6 bases). V lost 2 bases to trimming and J lost 2 bases, with 15 bases between them. Germline-derived CDR1 and CDR2 are MGHRA and YSYEKL. The CDR3 sequence is 16 residues long. The CDR3 protein is CASSQTRGQPQETQYF. The CDR3 bases are TGCGCCAGCAGCCAAACACGAGGACAGCCTCAAGAGACCCAGTACTTC.

This clonotype appeared many times. The genes are TRBV5-1 and TRBJ2-1; unclear D gene. The CDR3 sequence is 13 residues long. The germline gives CDR1 SGHRS, CDR2 YFSETQ. V gave up 2 bases and J gave up 9 bases, with 12 bases separating them. CDR3 sequence (DNA): TGCGCCAGCAGCTTCGCGAATGGTGGTGAGCAGTTCTTC. Translated: CASSFANGGEQFF. Variable domain in full (rest from reference TRBV5-1 and TRBJ2-1): KAGVTQTPRYLIKTRGQQVTLSCSPISGHRSVSWYQQTPGQGLQFLFEYFSETQRNKGNFPGRFSGRQFSNSRSEMNVSTLELGDSALYLCASSFANGGEQFFGPGTRLTVL.

This rearrangement joins TRBV23-1 to TRBJ2-7; D is perhaps TRBD1 (6 bases). TRBV23-1 is placed among ORFs of uncertain function. The CDR3 totals 14 residues. Trimming took 0 bases from V and 3 from J, leaving 9 bases between them. The CDR3 sequence: CASSQSLGGYEQYF. For the CDR3, the DNA is TGCGCCAGCAGTCAATCTTTAGGGGGCTACGAGCAGTACTTC.

The genes are TRBV3-1 and TRBJ2-7, with D perhaps matching TRBD2 (5 bases). Trimming cost V 5 bases and J 4 bases, with 18 bases left between them. CDR3 length: 15 residues. Per the germline V gene, CDR1 is LGHDT and CDR2 is YNNKEL (reference sequence). CDR3 amino acids: CASSYSEVGAYEQYF. Here the CDR3 DNA reads TGTGCCAGCAGCTACTCGGAAGTGGGAGCGTACGAGCAGTACTTC.

The chain recombines TRBV19 with TRBJ1-5; D is perhaps TRBD1 (6 bases). Germline assignment: CDR1 LNHDA and CDR2 SQIVND (reference sequence). V was trimmed by 6 bases and J by 3 bases, leaving 18 bases between them. The CDR3 has 16 amino acids. The CDR3 reads CASSPYVQGLNQPQHF. CDR3 sequence (DNA): TGTGCCAGTAGCCCGTACGTACAGGGTCTCAATCAGCCCCAGCATTTT.

The J gene is TRBJ2-7, the V gene TRBV6-1; possible D gene TRBD1, 6 bases. Germline CDR1 reads MNHNS; CDR2 reads SASEGT. CDR3 length: 16 amino acids. V lost 6 bases to trimming and J lost 1 base, with 19 bases between them. The CDR3 reads CASRISGAKPSYEQYF. CDR3 nucleotides: TGTGCCAGCAGAATTTCAGGGGCGAAGCCTTCCTACGAGCAGTACTTC.

This clonotype was counted ten times or more. The V and J genes are TRBV7-9 and TRBJ2-1; 8 positions match TRBD1. Germline V CDR1 and CDR2: SEHNR, FQNEAQ (reference sequence). V gave up 5 bases and J gave up 2 bases; unmatched junction bases: 5. The CDR3 runs to 15 residues. CDR3 sequence: CASSPDRGTYNEQFF. For the CDR3, the DNA is TGTGCCAGCAGCCCAGACAGGGGAACCTACAATGAGCAGTTCTTC. Drawing the rest from reference TRBV7-9 and TRBJ2-1, the complete variable domain is DTGVSQNPRHKITKRGQNVTFRCDPISEHNRLYWYRQTLGQGPEFLTYFQNEAQLEKSRLLSDRFSAERPKGSFSTLEIQRTEQGDSAMYLCASSPDRGTYNEQFFGPGTRLTVL.

This clonotype was seen at least ten times. The chain uses TRBV7-9 and TRBJ2-1, with a weak D call TRBD1 (7 bases). Deletions cut 3 bases from V and 9 bases from J, with 12 bases between. CDR1 SEHNR and CDR2 FQNEAQ come from the germline V gene (reference sequence). The CDR3 is made up of 13 amino acids. DNA for the CDR3: TGTGCCAGCAGCTTCGGAGGGGGCCCTGAGCAGTTCTTC. Protein product: CASSFGGGPEQFF.

The rearrangement uses TRBV20-1 and TRBJ1-1; TRBD1 aligns across 8 bases. The ends lost 6 bases at V and 3 bases at J; junction bases unmatched: 6. The germline CDR1 and CDR2 sequences are DFQATT and SNEGSKA (reference sequence). The CDR3 sequence is 13 residues long. This chain's CDR3 is CSAKTGVHTEAFF. For the CDR3, the DNA is TGCAGTGCAAAGACAGGGGTCCACACTGAAGCTTTCTTT.

Turning to this clonotype: A much larger clone sits a single nucleotide away, making a read error possible. The chain employs TRBV12-3 or TRBV12-4 and TRBJ2-2; TRBD2 is a possible D gene (6 bases). This CDR3 is 14 amino acids long. The CDR3 sequence is CASSFSGRGGELVF. The CDR3 DNA sequence: TGTGCCAGCAGTTTCTCAGGGCGTGGCGGGGAGCTGGTTTTT.

The chain has TRBV10-2 and TRBJ2-6; D is unresolved. Germline CDR1 is WSHSY and CDR2 is SAAADI. This CDR3 contains 13 residues. With 8 bases removed from V and 2 bases from J, the gap between germline ends came to 7 bases. The CDR3 nucleotides read TGCGCCAGCCGGTTCGCTGGGGCCAACGTCCTGACTTTC. Its translation is CASRFAGANVLTF.

In this sample, this clonotype turned up many times. The chain recombines TRBV19 with TRBJ2-1, with TRBD2 identical over 7 bases. The CDR3 extends over 14 amino acids. With 8 bases clipped from V and 4 bases from J, the junction kept 8 bases outside the gene matches. The germline V gene has CDR1 LNHDA and CDR2 SQIVND (reference sequence). The CDR3 DNA sequence: TGTGCCAGTCGCGGCGGGAGTAGGTACAATGAGCAGTTCTTC. Amino acid sequence: CASRGGSRYNEQFF. Filled out from reference TRBV19 and TRBJ2-1, the complete variable domain reads DGGITQSPKYLFRKEGQNVTLSCEQNLNHDAMYWYRQDPGQGLRLIYYSQIVNDFQKGDIAEGYSVSREKKESFPLTVTSAQKNPTAFYLCASRGGSRYNEQFFGPGTRLTVL.

This sequence joins TRBV29-1 and TRBJ2-6; D is possibly TRBD2 (6 bases). From germline, CDR1 is SQVTM and CDR2 ANQGSEA. This CDR3 comprises 16 residues. Trimming took off 0 bases at V and 2 bases at J, with 11 bases between the two ends. CDR3 bases: TGCAGCGTTGAAGACCCCTGGGGGGCTGGGGCCAACGTCCTGACTTTC. It is translated as CSVEDPWGAGANVLTF.

This clonotype appeared many times. The chain is built from TRBV7-2 and TRBJ2-4, with a possible D match to TRBD2 (7 bases). The CDR3 consists of 16 residues. V lost 3 bases and J 1 base, leaving 13 bases between the germline ends. CDR1 and CDR2 (germline): SGHTA, FQGNSA. The CDR3 here is CASSFGGLGAKNIQYF. The CDR3 DNA is TGTGCCAGCAGCTTCGGGGGGCTGGGGGCCAAAAACATTCAGTACTTC. The whole variable domain, filled in from reference TRBV7-2 and TRBJ2-4, reads GAGVSQSPSNKVTEKGKDVELRCDPISGHTALYWYRQSLGQGLEFLIYFQGNSAPDKSGLPSDRFSAERTGGSVSTLTIQRTQQEDSAVYLCASSFGGLGAKNIQYFGAGTRLSVL.

This clonotype was counted ten times or more. V gene TRBV18 combines with J gene TRBJ1-5; no firm D call. CDR1 is KGHSH and CDR2 is LQKENI in the germline V gene. CDR3 size: 14 residues. Trimming stripped 2 bases from V and 7 bases from J, with 12 bases between. Here the CDR3 DNA reads TGTGCCAGCTCACCAGGTTTAAATGGCCAGCCCCAGCATTTT. It encodes CASSPGLNGQPQHF.

This clonotype was counted many times. The chain is built from TRBV12-3 or TRBV12-4 and TRBJ2-3; 7 nucleotides line up with TRBD1. This CDR3 contains 13 residues. The trim removed 5 bases at V and 11 bases at J, leaving 10 bases unmatched. The CDR3 here is CASSPTQGQQQYF. In nucleotides, the CDR3 is TGTGCCAGCAGTCCCACTCAGGGACAGCAGCAGTATTTT.